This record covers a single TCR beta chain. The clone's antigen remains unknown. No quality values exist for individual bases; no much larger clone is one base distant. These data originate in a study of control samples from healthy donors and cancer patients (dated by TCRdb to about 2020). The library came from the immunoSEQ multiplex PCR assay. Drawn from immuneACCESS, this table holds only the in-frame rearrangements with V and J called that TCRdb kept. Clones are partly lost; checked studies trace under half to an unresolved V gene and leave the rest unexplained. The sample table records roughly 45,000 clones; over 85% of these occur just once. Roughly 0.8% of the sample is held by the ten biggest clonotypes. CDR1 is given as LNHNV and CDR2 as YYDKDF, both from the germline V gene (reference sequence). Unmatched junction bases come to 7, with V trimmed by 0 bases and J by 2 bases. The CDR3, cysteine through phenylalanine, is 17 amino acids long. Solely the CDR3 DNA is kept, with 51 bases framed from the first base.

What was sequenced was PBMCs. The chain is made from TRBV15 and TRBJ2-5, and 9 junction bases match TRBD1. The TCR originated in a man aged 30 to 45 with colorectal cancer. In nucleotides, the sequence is TGTGCCACCAGCAGAGAAGGGACAGGGTTGGGTCAAGAGACCCAGTACTTC. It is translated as CATSREGTGLGQETQYF.